What follows is one TCR beta chain and its context. CDR3 length: 15 residues. The V and J ends lost 4 bases and 9 bases respectively, with 19 bases between them. This sample was included in a study of blood T cell repertoires in COVID-19. About the study: In each case, the material was cDNA or gDNA derived from T cells, B-cell-depleted T cells, or PBMCs.

Researchers sorted participants into cohorts using their self-reported clinical history. Original processing notes: Amplification of reference gene primers was used by the study to estimate nucleated cell counts. Sequenced by immunoSEQ multiplex PCR; TCRdb stores in-frame clones only, minus some. The DNA was the basis for D and trimming; V, J and clone size are from that table. This sample has 300,000 to 500,000 clones, with roughly 88% found just once. This sequence joins TRBV23-1 and TRBJ2-1, with D possibly being TRBD2 (6 bases). TRBV23-1 is marked as an open reading frame, function uncertain. Material: PBMCs or T cells enriched from blood (not recorded which). The receptor's source is a woman aged 40 to 50 with acute COVID-19. The CDR3 DNA reads as TGCGCCAGCAGTCTAAGGGTTGGAGGGGAGGCTGAGCAGTTCTTC. Translating gives CASSLRVGGEAEQFF.